Reported below is one T cell receptor (beta chain). As yet, its antigen is unknown. One end of the junction is discordant with germline, which a read error may explain. The sorted-subset replicate PCRs were given about 200 ng DNA, which is about 29,000 T cell genomes. This table comes from immunoSEQ multiplex PCR, and its TCRdb copy is limited to in-frame clones, with some not included. Of 900,000 to 1,200,000 clones in the sample, 70% to 80% were seen once. The sample comes from a study of shared clonotypes between healthy human individuals. Study-level results: Generation probability values for non-shared clonotypes were lower than those for clonotypes shared by all four donors. Several donors had 5% to 6% of their naive CD4 clonotypes in common. Represented diversity, genetic and exposure-history alike, was limited by few donors.

The CDR3 length is 12 residues. Germline lookup yields CDR1 MNHNS and CDR2 SASEGT. The sequence derives from a young man in good health. Some clones in this sample may be carry-over from other donors' samples. The sample was memory CD4+ T cells from PBMCs. As for subset: CD45RA-negative fraction. This sequence joins TRBV6-1 and TRBJ2-5; no definite D call. This CDR3 reads CATSPLQETQYF. The CDR3 DNA reads as TGTGCCACCAGTCCCCTACAAGAGACCCAGTACTTC.